Below, 19 T cell receptor beta chains from the same sample are listed, as sequenced in a study of chemoradiotherapy in HPV16-positive cancers. Generated by immunoSEQ multiplex PCR, the TCRdb table keeps only in-frame clones and is missing some. In the table there are fewer than 8,000 clones, 85% to 90% of which are singletons. This specimen was tumor tissue, taken from a patient who underwent chemoradiotherapy. Every receptor here comes from a human donor with HPV-associated anogenital cancer.

The chain uses TRBV7-9 and TRBJ2-1; 8 bases line up with TRBD1. The CDR3 is 14 amino acids. Germline V lookup: CDR1 SEHNR, CDR2 FQNEAQ (reference sequence). The V and J ends lost 5 bases and 6 bases, in that order; junction bases with no gene match: 6. Here the CDR3 reads CASSTRTGSNEQFF. The CDR3 DNA is TGTGCCAGCAGCACTAGGACAGGGAGCAATGAGCAGTTCTTC.

V gene TRBV7-2 combines with J gene TRBJ1-2; D gene unclear. The germline V gene encodes CDR1 SGHTA and CDR2 FQGNSA. V lost 5 bases to trimming and J lost 0 bases, with 7 bases between them. The CDR3 extends over 13 amino acids. This CDR3 reads CASSPNPNYGYTF. CDR3 coding DNA: TGTGCCAGCAGCCCCAATCCTAACTATGGCTACACCTTC.

J is TRBJ1-1 and V is TRBV4-2; tentative D call: TRBD1 (6 bases). The CDR3 runs 17 residues. Germline assignment: CDR1 LGHNA and CDR2 YNFKEQ. The V end lost 4 bases, the J end lost 3 bases, and 21 bases lay between the germline ends. CDR3 DNA sequence: TGTGCCAGCAGCCCCCAGGCAGGGGTTGTCGGGTACACTGAAGCTTTCTTT. Translated: CASSPQAGVVGYTEAFF.

The chain uses TRBV6-5 and TRBJ1-5, with TRBD1 identical over 7 bases. Germline V gene lookup returns CDR1 MNHEY and CDR2 SVGAGI. Trimming cost V 6 bases and J 4 bases; bases outside gene matches: 9. The CDR3 covers 15 residues. The CDR3 nucleotides read TGTGCCAGCAGGAGAACAGGGGAAGGAAATCAGCCCCAGCATTTT. Its protein product is CASRRTGEGNQPQHF.

The rearrangement links TRBV15 to TRBJ1-5; D is perhaps TRBD1 (5 bases). Germline V gene data show CDR1 as LNHNV and CDR2 as YYDKDF (reference sequence). The CDR3 spans 13 residues. V shed 8 bases and J shed 7 bases, with 15 bases lying between them. CDR3 sequence reads: CATGAGSWQPQHF. The CDR3 coding sequence is TGTGCCACCGGGGCAGGGAGTTGGCAGCCCCAGCATTTT.

The rearrangement uses TRBV2 and TRBJ2-7; D gene ambiguous. Trimming removed 7 bases from V and 3 bases from J, with 16 bases in between. In germline, CDR1 is SNHLY, CDR2 FYNNEI. This CDR3 has 14 amino acids. The CDR3 nucleotides read TGTGCCAGCATACCCCATTCTCAGGACTACGAGCAGTACTTC. Protein product: CASIPHSQDYEQYF. Based on the CDR3 plus reference TRBV2 and TRBJ2-7, the full variable domain is EPEVTQTPSHQVTQMGQEVILRCVPISNHLYFYWYRQILGQKVEFLVSFYNNEISEKSEIFDDQFSVERPDGSNFTLKIRSTKLEDSAMYFCASIPHSQDYEQYFGPGTRLTVT.

The chain joins TRBV5-1 to TRBJ2-5; no firm D call. The CDR3 is 13 amino acids. The germline CDR1 and CDR2 sequences are SGHRS and YFSETQ. V was shortened by 4 bases and J by 2 bases, with 9 bases between the two germline ends. CDR3 amino acids: CASSDGIQETQYF. The CDR3 coding sequence is TGCGCCAGCAGCGATGGGATTCAAGAGACCCAGTACTTC.

The V gene is TRBV6-1, the J gene TRBJ1-4; no clear D. The CDR3 is 14 amino acids. Trimming left V 5 bases short and J 5 bases short, with 12 bases between. Per germline, CDR1 MNHNS and CDR2 SASEGT. CDR3 protein: CASSRGQPNEKLFF. The DNA for the CDR3 is TGTGCCAGCAGTCGAGGGCAGCCAAATGAAAAACTGTTTTTT.

This chain uses TRBV9 with TRBJ2-3; 9 nucleotides agree with TRBD2. With 3 bases clipped from V and 3 bases from J, the junction kept 11 bases outside the gene matches. The CDR3 is made up of 17 amino acids. Germline V gene data show CDR1 as SGDLS and CDR2 as YYNGEE. The CDR3 here is CASSAPGGAGGTDTQYF. CDR3 in DNA: TGTGCCAGCAGCGCACCCGGGGGAGCGGGAGGAACAGATACGCAGTATTTT.

This clone was detected only once. This chain joins TRBV7-6 and TRBJ2-7; maybe TRBD2 (6 bases). This CDR3 is 16 amino acids long. V dropped 1 base and J dropped 3 bases, with 16 bases sitting between them. The V gene's germline CDR1 is SGHVS and CDR2 FNYEAQ. Written as DNA, the CDR3 is TGTGCCAGCAGCTTAGGATACGGCGGGATAGGCTACGAGCAGTACTTC. Its protein product is CASSLGYGGIGYEQYF.

This chain links TRBV13 with TRBJ2-1; 8 bases match TRBD2. After removal of 2 bases from V and 9 bases from J, the junction contained 9 bases not matched to a gene. The CDR3 sequence is 15 residues long. Germline assignment: CDR1 PRHDT and CDR2 FYEKMQ (reference sequence). The CDR3 DNA follows: TGTGCCAGCAGCTTAAGGGCGCAGCGGGAGACTGAGCAGTTCTTC. This sequence encodes CASSLRAQRETEQFF. Complete variable domain (other parts from reference TRBV13 and TRBJ2-1): AAGVIQSPRHLIKEKRETATLKCYPIPRHDTVYWYQQGPGQDPQFLISFYEKMQSDKGSIPDRFSAQQFSDYHSELNMSSLELGDSALYFCASSLRAQRETEQFFGPGTRLTVL.

The V and J genes are TRBV9 and TRBJ2-3; 11 nucleotides line up with TRBD2. Germline loops: CDR1 SGDLS, CDR2 YYNGEE. This CDR3 is 15 amino acids long. After removal of 4 bases from V and 0 bases from J, the junction contained 1 base not matched to a gene. CDR3 DNA: TGTGCCAGCAGCAGGACTAGCGGGAGCACAGATACGCAGTATTTT. Its protein is CASSRTSGSTDTQYF.

The chain has TRBV28 and TRBJ1-4; 10 nucleotides match TRBD1. The CDR3 is made up of 13 amino acids. CDR1 is MDHEN, CDR2 SYDVKM, per germline. V dropped 6 bases and J dropped 8; count of bases not matched to a gene: 3. The CDR3 sequence is CASSDRGPEKLFF. CDR3 bases: TGTGCCAGCAGCGACAGGGGGCCAGAAAAACTGTTTTTT.

This chain connects TRBV13 to TRBJ2-2; D not resolved. Germline V gene sequence: CDR1 PRHDT, CDR2 FYEKMQ (reference sequence). The CDR3 contains 14 residues. Trimming cost V 6 bases and J 4 bases, with 12 bases left between them. This CDR3 reads CASSLRARTGELFF. The CDR3 DNA reads TGTGCCAGCAGTCTTCGGGCGCGCACCGGGGAGCTGTTTTTT.

The chain recombines TRBV7-3 with TRBJ2-2; D is undetermined. Looked up from germline, CDR1 is SGHTA and CDR2 is FQGTGA. This CDR3 has 13 amino acids. V shed 5 bases and J shed 3 bases, with 7 bases lying between them. The CDR3 bases are TGTGCCAGCAGCCCCGATTACACCGGGGAGCTGTTTTTT. As protein: CASSPDYTGELFF. Combining the CDR3 with reference TRBV7-3 and TRBJ2-2 gives the whole variable domain GAGVSQTPSNKVTEKGKYVELRCDPISGHTALYWYRQSLGQGPEFLIYFQGTGAADDSGLPNDRFFAVRPEGSVSTLKIQRTERGDSAVYLCASSPDYTGELFFGEGSRLTVL.

The chain couples TRBV4-1 to TRBJ2-7, with 12 bases lining up with TRBD2. Germline V lookup: CDR1 MGHRA, CDR2 YSYEKL. The CDR3 is made up of 16 amino acids. J gave up 4 bases and V 0 bases, and 4 bases lay outside the gene matches. In DNA, the CDR3 is TGCGCCAGCAGCCAAGATTGGACTAGCGGGATTTACGAGCAGTACTTC. It translates to CASSQDWTSGIYEQYF.

This chain connects TRBV19 to TRBJ1-2; D is uncertain. Trimming left V 6 bases short and J 5 bases short, with 13 bases between. The CDR3 is 13 residues long. Germline assignment: CDR1 LNHDA and CDR2 SQIVND (reference sequence). The CDR3 bases are TGTGCCAGTAGCCCGGGTCTTTCATATGGCTACACCTTC. Translation: CASSPGLSYGYTF.

The rearrangement links TRBV19 to TRBJ1-1; D is unresolved. Germline V lookup: CDR1 LNHDA, CDR2 SQIVND (reference sequence). Trimming removed 3 bases at V and 3 bases at J, with 14 bases between. The CDR3 sequence is 15 residues long. CDR3 protein: CASSMVVAGDTEAFF. CDR3 DNA: TGTGCCAGTAGTATGGTAGTGGCTGGGGACACTGAAGCTTTCTTT.

The chain has TRBV7-3 and TRBJ2-1, with TRBD2 matching 9 bases. Germline values: CDR1 SGHTA, CDR2 FQGTGA. With V trimmed by 3 bases and J by 0 bases, 0 bases remained unmatched. The CDR3 has 15 amino acids. The CDR3 is CASSFSGSSYNEQFF. The CDR3 DNA reads TGTGCCAGCAGCTTTAGCGGGAGCTCCTACAATGAGCAGTTCTTC.